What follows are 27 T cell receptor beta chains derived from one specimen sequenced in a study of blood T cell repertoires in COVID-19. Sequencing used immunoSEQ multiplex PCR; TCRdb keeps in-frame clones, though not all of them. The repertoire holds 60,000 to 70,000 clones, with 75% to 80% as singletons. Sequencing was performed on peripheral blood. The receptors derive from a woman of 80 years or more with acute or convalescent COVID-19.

CDR3 sequence: CASSTGLAGLSYEQYF. CDR3 coding DNA: TGTGCCAGCTCAACGGGACTAGCGGGTCTCTCCTACGAGCAGTACTTC. The J gene is TRBJ2-7, the V gene TRBV18; 12 bases line up with TRBD2. The CDR3 sequence is 16 residues long. V was clipped by 5 bases and J by 0 bases; unmatched bases: 5. CDR1 and CDR2 from the germline V gene are KGHSH and LQKENI.

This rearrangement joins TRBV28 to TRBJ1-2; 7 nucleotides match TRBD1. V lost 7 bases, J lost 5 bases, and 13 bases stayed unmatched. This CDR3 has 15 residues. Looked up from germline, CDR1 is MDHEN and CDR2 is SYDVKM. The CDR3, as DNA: TGTGCCAGCAACGTACAGGGGAGAGACCTTTATGGCTACACCTTC. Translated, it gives CASNVQGRDLYGYTF.

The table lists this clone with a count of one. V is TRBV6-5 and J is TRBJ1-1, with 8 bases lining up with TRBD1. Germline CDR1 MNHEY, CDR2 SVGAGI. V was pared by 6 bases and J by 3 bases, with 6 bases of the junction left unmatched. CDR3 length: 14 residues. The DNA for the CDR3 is TGTGCCAGCAGGCAGGGGGCTTGGTACACTGAAGCTTTCTTT. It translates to CASRQGAWYTEAFF.

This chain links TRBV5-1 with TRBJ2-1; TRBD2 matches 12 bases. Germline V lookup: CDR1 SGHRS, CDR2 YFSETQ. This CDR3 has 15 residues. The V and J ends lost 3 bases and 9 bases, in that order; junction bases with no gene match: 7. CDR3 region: CASSSTSGSGIEQFF. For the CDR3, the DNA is TGCGCCAGCAGCTCGACTAGCGGGAGTGGTATTGAGCAGTTCTTC. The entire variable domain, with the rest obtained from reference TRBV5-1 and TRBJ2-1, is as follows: KAGVTQTPRYLIKTRGQQVTLSCSPISGHRSVSWYQQTPGQGLQFLFEYFSETQRNKGNFPGRFSGRQFSNSRSEMNVSTLELGDSALYLCASSSTSGSGIEQFFGPGTRLTVL.

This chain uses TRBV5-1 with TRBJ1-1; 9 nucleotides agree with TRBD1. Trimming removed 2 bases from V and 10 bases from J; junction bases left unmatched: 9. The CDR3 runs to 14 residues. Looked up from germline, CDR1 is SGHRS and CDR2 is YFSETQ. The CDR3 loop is CASSLQGANVGAFF. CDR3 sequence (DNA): TGCGCCAGCAGCTTACAGGGGGCAAATGTTGGAGCTTTCTTT.

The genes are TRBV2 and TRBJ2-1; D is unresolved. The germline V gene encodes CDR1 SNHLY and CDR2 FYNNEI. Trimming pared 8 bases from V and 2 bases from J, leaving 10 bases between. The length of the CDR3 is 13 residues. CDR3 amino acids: CASGLRPYNEQFF. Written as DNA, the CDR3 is TGTGCCAGCGGATTGAGGCCCTACAATGAGCAGTTCTTC.

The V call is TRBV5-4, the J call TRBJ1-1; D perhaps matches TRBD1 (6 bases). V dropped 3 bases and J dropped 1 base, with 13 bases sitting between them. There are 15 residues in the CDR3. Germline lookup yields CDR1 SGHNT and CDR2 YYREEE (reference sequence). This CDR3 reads CASSWPQGSNTEAFF. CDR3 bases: TGTGCCAGCAGCTGGCCACAGGGATCGAACACTGAAGCTTTCTTT.

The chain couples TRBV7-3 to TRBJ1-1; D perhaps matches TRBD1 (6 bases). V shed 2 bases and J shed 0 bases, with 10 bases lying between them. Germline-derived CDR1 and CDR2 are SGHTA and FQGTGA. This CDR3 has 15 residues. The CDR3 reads CASSLQGTMNTEAFF. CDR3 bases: TGTGCCAGCAGCTTACAGGGGACTATGAACACTGAAGCTTTCTTT.

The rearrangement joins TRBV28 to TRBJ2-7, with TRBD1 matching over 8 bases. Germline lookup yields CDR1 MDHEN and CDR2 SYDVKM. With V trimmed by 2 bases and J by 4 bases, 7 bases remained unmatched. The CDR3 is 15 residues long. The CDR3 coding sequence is TGTGCCAGCAGTTTAATGGGCAGGGGGCTATACGAGCAGTACTTC. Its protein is CASSLMGRGLYEQYF.

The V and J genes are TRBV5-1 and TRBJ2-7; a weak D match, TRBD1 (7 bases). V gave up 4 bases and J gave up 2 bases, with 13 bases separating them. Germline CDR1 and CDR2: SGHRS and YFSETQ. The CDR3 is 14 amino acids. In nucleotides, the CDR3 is TGCGCCAGCAGCCCTGACAGGGAGGCCTACGAGCAGTACTTC. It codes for CASSPDREAYEQYF. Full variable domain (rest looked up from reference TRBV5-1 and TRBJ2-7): KAGVTQTPRYLIKTRGQQVTLSCSPISGHRSVSWYQQTPGQGLQFLFEYFSETQRNKGNFPGRFSGRQFSNSRSEMNVSTLELGDSALYLCASSPDREAYEQYFGPGTRLTVT.

The CDR3 sequence is CASSLQGMATEAFF. The CDR3 DNA reads as TGTGCCAGCAGCCTACAGGGGATGGCCACTGAAGCTTTCTTT. V and J are TRBV7-2 and TRBJ1-1, with 7 bases fitting TRBD1. The CDR3 contains 14 residues. J lost 4 bases, V lost 5 bases, and 7 bases had no gene match. CDR1 SGHTA and CDR2 FQGNSA come from the germline V gene.

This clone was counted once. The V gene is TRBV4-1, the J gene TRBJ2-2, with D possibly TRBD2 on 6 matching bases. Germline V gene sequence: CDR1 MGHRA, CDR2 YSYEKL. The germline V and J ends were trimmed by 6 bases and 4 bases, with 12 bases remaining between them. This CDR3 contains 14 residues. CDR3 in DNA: TGCGCCAGCAGGCGGACTAAAGGCACCGGGGAGCTGTTTTTT. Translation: CASRRTKGTGELFF.

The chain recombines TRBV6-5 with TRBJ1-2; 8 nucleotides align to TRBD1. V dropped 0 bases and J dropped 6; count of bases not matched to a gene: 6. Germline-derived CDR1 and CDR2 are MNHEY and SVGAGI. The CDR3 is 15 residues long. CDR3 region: CASSYSPGGANGYTF. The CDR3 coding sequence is TGTGCCAGCAGTTACTCCCCAGGGGGCGCCAATGGCTACACCTTC.

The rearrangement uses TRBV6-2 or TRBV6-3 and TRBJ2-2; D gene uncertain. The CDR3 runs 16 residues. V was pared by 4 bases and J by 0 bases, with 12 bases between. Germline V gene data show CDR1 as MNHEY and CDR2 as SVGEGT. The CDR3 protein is CASSSVSYPNTGELFF. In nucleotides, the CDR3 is TGTGCCAGCAGTTCTGTATCGTATCCGAACACCGGGGAGCTGTTTTTT.

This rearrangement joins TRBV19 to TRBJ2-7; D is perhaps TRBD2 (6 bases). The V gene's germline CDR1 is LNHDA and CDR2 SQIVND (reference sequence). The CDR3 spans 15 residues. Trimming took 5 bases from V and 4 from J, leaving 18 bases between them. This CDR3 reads CASSSAREVSYEQYF. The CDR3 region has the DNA TGTGCCAGTAGTTCCGCCAGGGAGGTCTCATACGAGCAGTACTTC.

CDR3 sequence (DNA): TGTGCCAGCTCAAGCGGGAACACTGAAGCTTTCTTT. It codes for CASSSGNTEAFF. The chain couples TRBV18 to TRBJ1-1; D call uncertain. There are 12 residues in the CDR3. Per germline, CDR1 KGHSH and CDR2 LQKENI. V gave up 5 bases and J gave up 1 base, with 5 bases separating them.

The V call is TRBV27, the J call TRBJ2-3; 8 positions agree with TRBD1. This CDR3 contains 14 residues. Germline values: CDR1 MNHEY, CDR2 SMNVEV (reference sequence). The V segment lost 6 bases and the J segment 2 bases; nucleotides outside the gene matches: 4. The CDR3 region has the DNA TGTGCCAGCAGCAGACAGGGGAACACAGATACGCAGTATTTT. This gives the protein CASSRQGNTDTQYF.

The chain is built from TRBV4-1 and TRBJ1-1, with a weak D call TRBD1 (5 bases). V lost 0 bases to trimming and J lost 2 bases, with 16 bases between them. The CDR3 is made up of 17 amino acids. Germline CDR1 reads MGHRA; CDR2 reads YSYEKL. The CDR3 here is CASSQESQPQGNTEAFF. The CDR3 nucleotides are TGCGCCAGCAGCCAAGAGTCGCAGCCCCAGGGTAACACTGAAGCTTTCTTT.

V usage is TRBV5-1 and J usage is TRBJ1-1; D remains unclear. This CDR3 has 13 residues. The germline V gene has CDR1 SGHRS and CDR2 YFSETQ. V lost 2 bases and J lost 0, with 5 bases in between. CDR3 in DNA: TGCGCCAGCAGCTTTACGGTGAACACTGAAGCTTTCTTT. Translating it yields CASSFTVNTEAFF.

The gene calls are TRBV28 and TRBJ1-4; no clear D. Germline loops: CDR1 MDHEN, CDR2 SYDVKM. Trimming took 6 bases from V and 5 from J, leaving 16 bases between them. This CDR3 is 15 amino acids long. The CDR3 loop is CASSPTGKPNEKLFF. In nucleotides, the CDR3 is TGTGCCAGCAGCCCGACGGGGAAACCAAATGAAAAACTGTTTTTT.

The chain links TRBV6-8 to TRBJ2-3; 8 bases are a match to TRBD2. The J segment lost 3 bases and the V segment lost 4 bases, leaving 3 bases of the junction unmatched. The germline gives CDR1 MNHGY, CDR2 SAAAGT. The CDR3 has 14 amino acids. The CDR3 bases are TGTGCCAGCAGTTGTGAGCGGGAGACAGATACGCAGTATTTT. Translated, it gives CASSCERETDTQYF.

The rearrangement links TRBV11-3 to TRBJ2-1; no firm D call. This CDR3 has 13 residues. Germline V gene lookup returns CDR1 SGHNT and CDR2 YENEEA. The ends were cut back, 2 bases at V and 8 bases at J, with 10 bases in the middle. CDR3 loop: CASSLNIYDEQFF. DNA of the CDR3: TGTGCCAGCAGCTTAAACATATACGATGAGCAGTTCTTC.

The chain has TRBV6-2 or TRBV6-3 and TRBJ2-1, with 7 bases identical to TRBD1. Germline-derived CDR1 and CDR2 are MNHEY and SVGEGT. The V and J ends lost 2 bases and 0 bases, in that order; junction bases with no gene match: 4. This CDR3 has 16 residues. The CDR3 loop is CASSYRGQSSYNEQFF. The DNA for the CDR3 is TGTGCCAGCAGTTACCGGGGACAGAGCTCCTACAATGAGCAGTTCTTC.

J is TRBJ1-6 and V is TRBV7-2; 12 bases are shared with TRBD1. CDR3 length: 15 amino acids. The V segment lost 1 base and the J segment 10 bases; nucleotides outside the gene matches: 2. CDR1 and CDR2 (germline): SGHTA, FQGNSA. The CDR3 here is CASSLEGQGASPLHF. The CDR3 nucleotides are TGTGCCAGCAGCTTAGAGGGACAGGGGGCCTCACCCCTCCACTTT.

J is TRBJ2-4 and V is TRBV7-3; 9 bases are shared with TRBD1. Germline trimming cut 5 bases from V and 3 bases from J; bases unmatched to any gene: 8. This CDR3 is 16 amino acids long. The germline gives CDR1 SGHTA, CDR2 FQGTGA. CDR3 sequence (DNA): TGTGCCAGCAGCAATGACAGGGGGGATTTCAAAAACATTCAGTACTTC. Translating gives CASSNDRGDFKNIQYF.

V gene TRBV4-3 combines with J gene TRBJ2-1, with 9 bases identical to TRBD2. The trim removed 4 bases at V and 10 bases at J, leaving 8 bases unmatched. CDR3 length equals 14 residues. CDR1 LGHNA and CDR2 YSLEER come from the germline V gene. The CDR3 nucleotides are TGCGCCAGCAGCCGGTTAGCGGGAGAAGGGGAGCAGTTCTTC. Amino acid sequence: CASSRLAGEGEQFF.

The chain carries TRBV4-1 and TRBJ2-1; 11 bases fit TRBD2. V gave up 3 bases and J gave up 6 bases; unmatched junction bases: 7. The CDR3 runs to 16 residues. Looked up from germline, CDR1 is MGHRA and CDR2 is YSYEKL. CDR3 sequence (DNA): TGCGCCAGCAGCCAGGTTAGACTAGCGGGATCCAATGAGCAGTTCTTC. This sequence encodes CASSQVRLAGSNEQFF.